This section outlines one T cell receptor (beta chain) sequence together with its context. Its binding antigen is unknown. No quality values exist for individual bases; no much larger clone is one base distant. After removal of 4 bases from V and 6 bases from J, the junction retains 9 bases not matched to a gene. CDR1 and CDR2 are read off the germline V gene as SGHRS and YFSETQ. CDR3 length: 15 amino acids, cysteine to phenylalanine. The only DNA kept is the CDR3, 45 bases in frame from the first base. These data originate in a study of blood T cell repertoires in COVID-19 (dated by TCRdb to 2018 to 2020). Looking at the study overall: Samples from collaborators originated in the United States, Italy and Spain and spanned both the acute and convalescent phases of COVID-19. The repertoires were made available in a free public database intended to serve as a resource for research on the immune response to SARS-CoV-2. Samples were obtained from the ongoing ImmuneRACE study (first 160 participants) and from 1,254 subjects provided by 6 global collaborators. Sample metadata almost always included a de-identified subject ID, COVID-19 status, age in years and sex. Subjects who had been exposed to COVID-19, were actively infected with it, or had recovered from it provided the deeply sampled blood TCRbeta repertoires that made up the dataset. The material from the prospective study consisted of cDNA or gDNA derived from T cells, B-cell-depleted T cells, or PBMCs. Where HLA class I and class II types were available, the types were taken from metadata supplied by the sample provider, not from assay-based typing.

Results and caveats for the whole study, not just this receptor: The amount of clinical and demographic metadata varied by source and participant and was provided uncurated.

TCRbeta CDR3 regions were amplified from genomic DNA by means of the immunoSEQ Assay, a bias-controlled multiplex PCR. As for how the authors treated the data: The number of nucleated cells in each sample was estimated by amplification of reference gene primers within the assay. To quantify the absolute abundance of each unique TCRbeta CDR3 rearrangement, sequence reads were collapsed and filtered. For each sample, productive Simpson clonality was calculated as the square root of Simpson's diversity index across productive rearrangements. Imported from immuneACCESS, the table was reduced by TCRdb to in-frame sequences with V and J called. These copies leave out some clones; in studies compared against another copy, an unresolved V gene accounts for under half, and the cause of the remainder is not known. D and trimming come from the DNA, and the V and J calls and clone size come from that table. The sample table holds 150,000 or so clones, of which about 86% were seen once. Around 8.2% of the sample comes from the top ten.

Collaborating institutions collected whole blood in K2EDTA tubes following their own protocols. For TCRbeta analysis, collaborators shipped samples as frozen whole blood, isolated PBMCs, or DNA extracted from either of those sample types. The sequence derives from a woman in her sixties with acute or convalescent COVID-19. The source material was peripheral blood. Recombination linked TRBV5-1 to TRBJ2-7; TRBD2 lines up with 11 middle nucleotides. The nucleotide sequence is TGCGCCAGCAGCCCCCGGACTAGCGGGCAGGTCGAGCAGTACTTC. It is translated as CASSPRTSGQVEQYF. This CDR3, with the reference TRBV5-1 and TRBJ2-7 proteins standing in past its ends, gives the full variable domain KAGVTQTPRYLIKTRGQQVTLSCSPISGHRSVSWYQQTPGQGLQFLFEYFSETQRNKGNFPGRFSGRQFSNSRSEMNVSTLELGDSALYLCASSPRTSGQVEQYFGPGTRLTVT.